The 21 T cell receptor beta chains presented below share a single source sample, sequenced in a study of sequential checkpoint blockade in melanoma. Treatment noted: randomized to nivolumab then ipilimumab (arm A) or the reverse (arm B). This table comes from immunoSEQ multiplex PCR, and its TCRdb copy is limited to in-frame clones, with some not included. The sample lists some 31,000 clones; 80% to 90% were seen once. Sequencing used CD8+ T cells sorted from blood (inferred from file names), obtained from a patient given nivolumab and ipilimumab in sequence. These receptors came from a human donor with melanoma.

This chain connects TRBV4-1 to TRBJ1-2; 9 nucleotides agree with TRBD1. V shed 2 bases, J shed 5 bases, and the junction held 9 bases outside the gene matches. Germline V gene lookup returns CDR1 MGHRA and CDR2 YSYEKL. The CDR3 totals 16 residues. The CDR3 DNA is TGCGCCAGCAGCCAACCGGGACAGGGCCTTAGGTATGGCTACACCTTC. This sequence encodes CASSQPGQGLRYGYTF.

A note on this clone: The sample holds other DNA sequences that translate to the same CDR3. The gene calls are TRBV6-1 and TRBJ2-5; TRBD2 agrees at 12 bases. CDR1 and CDR2 from the germline V gene are MNHNS and SASEGT. With 2 bases clipped from V and 4 bases from J, the junction kept 2 bases outside the gene matches. The CDR3 contains 15 residues. The CDR3 reads CASSELAGGPETQYF. Here the CDR3 DNA reads TGTGCCAGCAGTGAACTAGCGGGAGGGCCAGAGACCCAGTACTTC.

This clone was found once. The chain combines TRBV19 with TRBJ2-7, with D perhaps TRBD2 (6 bases). Germline CDR1 reads LNHDA; CDR2 reads SQIVND (reference sequence). This CDR3 has 15 amino acids. Trimming stripped 0 bases from V and 5 bases from J, with 14 bases between. CDR3 amino acids: CASSIEGGNIDEQYF. Here the CDR3 DNA reads TGTGCCAGTAGTATAGAAGGAGGGAATATTGACGAGCAGTACTTC.

The CDR3 here is CASSLPSRSRSYNEQFF. For the CDR3, the DNA is TGTGCCAGCAGTTTACCCTCGAGGTCCCGCTCCTACAATGAGCAGTTCTTC. The V and J genes are TRBV28 and TRBJ2-1, with D hard to call. V was shortened by 2 bases and J by 0 bases, with 14 bases between the two germline ends. The CDR3 length is 17 residues. Looked up from germline, CDR1 is MDHEN and CDR2 is SYDVKM.

The CDR3 nucleotides read TGCGCCAGCAGCCAGGTGGGGACAGCCTCCTACGAGCAGTACTTC. This translates into CASSQVGTASYEQYF. The V gene is TRBV4-3, the J gene TRBJ2-7; TRBD1 matches 7 bases. This CDR3 is 15 amino acids long. Germline V gene data show CDR1 as LGHNA and CDR2 as YSLEER. V dropped 3 bases and J dropped 0; count of bases not matched to a gene: 5.

By share, this clone counts as medium-sized. Written as DNA, the CDR3 is TGTGCCAGCATAGGAAGGGAGTCCGAGCAGTACTTC. It encodes CASIGRESEQYF. The chain employs TRBV6-6 and TRBJ2-7; D may be TRBD2 (5 bases). This CDR3 has 12 amino acids. Germline CDR1 is MNHNY and CDR2 is SVGAGI (reference sequence). With 7 bases removed from V and 6 bases from J, the gap between germline ends came to 13 bases.

This chain uses TRBV28 with TRBJ1-4; no firm D call. The germline V and J ends were trimmed by 0 bases and 8 bases, with 10 bases remaining between them. The CDR3 loop spans 14 amino acids. The germline CDR1 and CDR2 sequences are MDHEN and SYDVKM. CDR3 region: CASSLWGRGEKLFF. The CDR3 DNA is TGTGCCAGCAGTTTATGGGGGAGAGGAGAAAAACTGTTTTTT. The entire variable domain, with the rest obtained from reference TRBV28 and TRBJ1-4, is as follows: DVKVTQSSRYLVKRTGEKVFLECVQDMDHENMFWYRQDPGLGLRLIYFSYDVKMKEKGDIPEGYSVSREKKERFSLILESASTNQTSMYLCASSLWGRGEKLFFGSGTQLSVL.

The table lists this clone with a few counts. The genes are TRBV21-1 and TRBJ1-2. TRBV21-1 is labeled a pseudogene. This CDR3 region has 13 residues. CDR3 protein: CASSQTGYYGYTF. The DNA of the CDR3 is TGTGCCAGCTCTCAAACGGGATACTATGGCTACACCTTC.

The chain combines TRBV13 with TRBJ2-5; 11 nucleotides line up with TRBD2. The CDR3 sequence is 16 residues long. Germline-derived CDR1 and CDR2 are PRHDT and FYEKMQ (reference sequence). V trimming: 3 bases; J trimming: 5 bases; junction bases outside the gene matches: 8. The CDR3 sequence: CASSFPSGGPRETQYF. CDR3 sequence (DNA): TGTGCCAGCAGCTTTCCTAGCGGGGGGCCCAGGGAGACCCAGTACTTC.

In this sample, this clone turned up once. The chain recombines TRBV13 with TRBJ2-5, with 8 positions matching TRBD2. TRBJ2-7 matches the DNA end more closely, so the J call is doubtful. This CDR3 has 13 residues. Germline V gives CDR1 PRHDT, CDR2 FYEKMQ (reference sequence). The CDR3 protein is CASRTSGAYEQYF. In DNA, the CDR3 is TGTGCCAGCAGAACTAGCGGTGCCTACGAGCAGTACTTC.

The chain recombines TRBV6-5 with TRBJ2-7; 7 nucleotides align to TRBD1. This CDR3 comprises 14 residues. V lost 4 bases to trimming and J lost 6 bases; unmatched junction nucleotides: 9. The germline CDR1 and CDR2 sequences are MNHEY and SVGAGI. This CDR3 is CASSFLTGPVEQYF. The CDR3 DNA reads TGTGCCAGCAGTTTCCTGACAGGGCCCGTCGAGCAGTACTTC.

The chain links TRBV25-1 to TRBJ1-4, with 9 nucleotides matching TRBD1. The junction had 6 bases not matched to a gene; V was cut back by 6 bases and J by 7 bases. The CDR3 runs 14 residues. Germline V CDR1 and CDR2: MGHDK, SYGVNS. CDR3 DNA sequence: TGTGCCAGCAGCCAGACAGGGGGAGGTGAAAAACTGTTTTTT. Its translation is CASSQTGGGEKLFF. Full variable domain (missing parts from reference TRBV25-1 and TRBJ1-4): EADIYQTPRYLVIGTGKKITLECSQTMGHDKMYWYQQDPGMELHLIHYSYGVNSTEKGDLSSESTVSRIRTEHFPLTLESARPSHTSQYLCASSQTGGGEKLFFGSGTQLSVL.

CDR3 protein: CASSHGSGRGNEQFF. The DNA for the CDR3 is TGCGCCAGCAGCCACGGTAGCGGGAGGGGCAATGAGCAGTTCTTC. The chain carries TRBV4-3 and TRBJ2-1; TRBD2 agrees at 11 bases. Germline V gives CDR1 LGHNA, CDR2 YSLEER. This CDR3 region has 15 residues. After removal of 3 bases from V and 6 bases from J, the junction contained 4 bases not matched to a gene.

The rearrangement links TRBV6-5 to TRBJ2-7, with a possible D match to TRBD2 (6 bases). Germline V CDR1 and CDR2: MNHEY, SVGAGI. CDR3 size: 13 residues. V shed 6 bases and J shed 6 bases, with 15 bases lying between them. The CDR3 here is CASSPREQIEQYF. As DNA, the CDR3 is TGTGCCAGCAGCCCTCGGGAGCAAATCGAGCAGTACTTC.

This clone has just a few counts. The rearrangement links TRBV10-3 to TRBJ2-2, with D perhaps matching TRBD2 (5 bases). Germline V gene lookup returns CDR1 ENHRY and CDR2 SYGVKD. V lost 6 bases to trimming and J lost 1 base, with 15 bases between them. The CDR3 runs 16 residues. CDR3 sequence (DNA): TGTGCCATCAGGGACCTAAACGGGAAGAACACCGGGGAGCTGTTTTTT. Translation: CAIRDLNGKNTGELFF.

The CDR3 DNA follows: TGCGCCAGCAGCTCGATCGGGACAGGGGGCTCCCAAGAGACCCAGTACTTC. The encoded protein is CASSSIGTGGSQETQYF. The chain combines TRBV5-1 with TRBJ2-5; 12 bases line up with TRBD1. Germline assignment: CDR1 SGHRS and CDR2 YFSETQ. The CDR3 totals 17 residues. Trimming removed 3 bases from V and 1 base from J; junction bases left unmatched: 7.

V is TRBV27 and J is TRBJ2-7, with D perhaps TRBD2 (5 bases). Trimming left V 6 bases short and J 0 bases short, with 12 bases between. CDR3 length equals 14 residues. Germline V gene lookup returns CDR1 MNHEY and CDR2 SMNVEV (reference sequence). The CDR3 here is CASSLVGSSYEQYF. The CDR3 DNA reads TGTGCCAGCAGCCTTGTGGGGAGCTCCTACGAGCAGTACTTC.

This clone was seen a single time. The rearrangement links TRBV6-5 to TRBJ2-7, with 11 positions matching TRBD2. Germline values: CDR1 MNHEY, CDR2 SVGAGI. This CDR3 contains 14 residues. Losses at the gene ends were 5 bases for V and 3 bases for J; bases not matched to a gene: 3. For the CDR3, the DNA is TGTGCCAGCAGTCATACTAGCGGGAGCTACGAGCAGTACTTC. This sequence encodes CASSHTSGSYEQYF.

This clone was observed a single time. The rearrangement uses TRBV29-1 and TRBJ2-7, with D tentatively TRBD1 (5 bases). The CDR3 extends over 13 amino acids. V lost 1 base, J lost 4 bases, and 11 bases lay in between. CDR1 and CDR2 (germline): SQVTM, ANQGSEA. The CDR3 here is CSVEGQGRYEQYF. DNA for the CDR3: TGCAGCGTTGAAGGGCAGGGAAGGTACGAGCAGTACTTC.

CDR3: CASTSGGNTEAFF. CDR3 coding DNA: TGTGCCAGCACCTCAGGGGGGAACACTGAAGCTTTCTTT. The rearrangement links TRBV2 to TRBJ1-1, with 7 bases that match TRBD1. Germline V gene data show CDR1 as SNHLY and CDR2 as FYNNEI. CDR3 length: 13 residues. With V trimmed by 7 bases and J by 1 base, 3 bases remained unmatched.

This chain connects TRBV4-3 to TRBJ1-4; perhaps TRBD1 as D (6 bases). CDR3 length: 16 residues. The V end lost 1 base, the J end lost 3 bases, and 12 bases lay between the germline ends. Germline assignment: CDR1 LGHNA and CDR2 YSLEER. In DNA, the CDR3 is TGCGCCAGCAGCCAAGTGTGGGGGCGCGCTAATGAAAAACTGTTTTTT. As protein: CASSQVWGRANEKLFF.